What follows is one T cell receptor (beta chain) and its context. The target antigen is unknown. Germline CDR1 and CDR2: MDHEN and SYDVKM. The CDR3 totals 15 residues. This sample was included in a study of T cells expressing NK-cell markers. Findings and limits, study-wide: The leading position in the CD3+CD56-NKG2C+ fraction of several donors also went to these clonotypes.

TCRdb re-called the 5' RACE reads; one entry per CDR3 protein, DNA not given. This repertoire includes about 160,000 distinct CDR3 sequences. The sequence was obtained from a man aged 18-70 years in good health. What was sequenced was blood T cells: a sorted CD56 or NKG2C T cell subset, CD4+ or CD8+ T cells, or bulk PBMC T cells (not recorded which). The rearrangement links TRBV28 to TRBJ2-5. This CDR3 reads CASSFKGYIGETQYF.